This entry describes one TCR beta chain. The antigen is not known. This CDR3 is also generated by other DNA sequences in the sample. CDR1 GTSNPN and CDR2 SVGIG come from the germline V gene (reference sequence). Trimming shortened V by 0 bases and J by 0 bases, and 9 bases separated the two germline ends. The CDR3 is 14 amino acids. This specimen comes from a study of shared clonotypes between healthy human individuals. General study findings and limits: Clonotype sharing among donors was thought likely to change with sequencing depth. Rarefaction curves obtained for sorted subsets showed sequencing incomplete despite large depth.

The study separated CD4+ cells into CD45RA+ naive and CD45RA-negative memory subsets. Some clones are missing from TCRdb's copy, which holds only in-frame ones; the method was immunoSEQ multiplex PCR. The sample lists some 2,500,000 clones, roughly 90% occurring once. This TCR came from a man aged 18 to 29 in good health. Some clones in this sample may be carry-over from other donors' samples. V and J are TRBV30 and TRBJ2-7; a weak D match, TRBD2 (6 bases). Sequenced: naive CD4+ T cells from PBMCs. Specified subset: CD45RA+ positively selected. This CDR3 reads CAWSVGGASYEQYF. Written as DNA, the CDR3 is TGTGCCTGGAGTGTAGGCGGGGCCTCCTACGAGCAGTACTTC.